The 14 T cell receptor beta chains below were found in one sample sequenced in a study of blood T cell repertoires in COVID-19. Only in-frame clones appear in the TCRdb table, and some are missing; sequencing was by immunoSEQ multiplex PCR. The sample records roughly 70,000 clones, around 87% being singletons. The sample comprised peripheral blood. These TCRs come from a woman of 80 years or more with active or convalescent COVID-19.

The gene calls are TRBV10-3 and TRBJ2-7; 7 bases are a match to TRBD1. After removal of 4 bases from V and 3 bases from J, the junction contained 3 bases not matched to a gene. This CDR3 has 13 amino acids. Germline CDR1 ENHRY, CDR2 SYGVKD. CDR3 loop: CAISGGQLYEQYF. The CDR3 nucleotides are TGTGCCATCAGTGGGGGACAGCTCTACGAGCAGTACTTC.

V gene TRBV24-1 combines with J gene TRBJ2-2; possible D gene TRBD2, 6 bases. CDR1 KGHDR and CDR2 SFDVKD come from the germline V gene. This CDR3 is built from 15 residues. Trimming took off 3 bases at V and 4 bases at J, with 11 bases between the two ends. The CDR3 is CATSDSRGATGELFF. The CDR3 nucleotides read TGTGCCACCAGTGATAGTCGCGGGGCCACCGGGGAGCTGTTTTTT.

V gene TRBV5-1 combines with J gene TRBJ1-4, with D perhaps matching TRBD1 (6 bases). CDR1 is SGHRS, CDR2 YFSETQ, per germline. Deletions cut 1 base from V and 6 bases from J, with 13 bases between. The CDR3 runs to 15 residues. In nucleotides, the CDR3 is TGCGCCAGCAGCTTGAGGGCGGGGGCCGATGAAAAACTGTTTTTT. Translation gives CASSLRAGADEKLFF. The complete variable domain, with remaining parts taken from reference TRBV5-1 and TRBJ1-4, reads KAGVTQTPRYLIKTRGQQVTLSCSPISGHRSVSWYQQTPGQGLQFLFEYFSETQRNKGNFPGRFSGRQFSNSRSEMNVSTLELGDSALYLCASSLRAGADEKLFFGSGTQLSVL.

V gene TRBV6-5 combines with J gene TRBJ2-7; 12 bases align to TRBD2. CDR1 and CDR2 from the germline V gene are MNHEY and SVGAGI. There are 13 residues in the CDR3. V was clipped by 5 bases and J by 7 bases; unmatched bases: 3. The CDR3 bases are TGTGCCAGCAGTCTAGCGGGGGGGCAGGAGCAGTACTTC. It yields the protein CASSLAGGQEQYF.

This clone is a singleton in its sample. The genes are TRBV3-1 (or the pseudogene TRBV3-2) and TRBJ1-1; D not resolved. Germline values: CDR1 LGHDT, CDR2 YNNKEL (reference sequence). The CDR3 is 14 residues long. Trimming shortened V by 0 bases and J by 0 bases, and 5 bases separated the two germline ends. This CDR3 is CASSQDLLNTEAFF. CDR3 coding DNA: TGTGCCAGCAGCCAAGATCTCCTGAACACTGAAGCTTTCTTT.

The rearrangement joins TRBV10-2 to TRBJ1-1; D uncertain. The germline gives CDR1 WSHSY, CDR2 SAAADI. The V end lost 6 bases, the J end lost 1 base, and 6 bases lay between the germline ends. CDR3 size: 12 residues. This CDR3 reads CASSTGNTEAFF. Here the CDR3 DNA reads TGCGCCAGCAGCACGGGGAACACTGAAGCTTTCTTT.

The V call is TRBV2, the J call TRBJ1-3; no clear D. Per the germline V gene, CDR1 is SNHLY and CDR2 is FYNNEI. The CDR3 is 12 amino acids. The ends were cut back, 8 bases at V and 4 bases at J, with 9 bases in the middle. DNA of the CDR3: TGTGCCAGCTCGACTTACGGAAACACCATATATTTT. This gives the protein CASSTYGNTIYF.

The rearrangement links TRBV15 to TRBJ1-4, with 7 bases lining up with TRBD1. From germline, CDR1 is LNHNV and CDR2 YYDKDF (reference sequence). The V and J ends lost 0 bases and 5 bases, in that order; junction bases with no gene match: 6. The CDR3 has 16 amino acids. CDR3 DNA sequence: TGTGCCACCAGCAGAGAACCGGGACAGAACAATGAAAAACTGTTTTTT. It is translated as CATSREPGQNNEKLFF.

The V call is TRBV18, the J call TRBJ2-3; a weak D match, TRBD1 (5 bases). V gave up 4 bases and J gave up 5 bases, with 16 bases separating them. Germline V gives CDR1 KGHSH, CDR2 LQKENI. There are 15 residues in the CDR3. CDR3 nucleotides: TGTGCCAGCTCACGATGGACACCCAGGGAAGATACGCAGTATTTT. Its protein is CASSRWTPREDTQYF.

The chain employs TRBV7-2 and TRBJ2-4; perhaps TRBD1 as D (6 bases). CDR3 size: 14 residues. V lost 2 bases and J lost 5, with 10 bases in between. The germline CDR1 and CDR2 sequences are SGHTA and FQGNSA. The CDR3 protein is CASSLSPGENIQYF. In nucleotides, the CDR3 is TGTGCCAGCAGCTTATCACCAGGGGAAAACATTCAGTACTTC. Combining the CDR3 with reference TRBV7-2 and TRBJ2-4 gives the whole variable domain GAGVSQSPSNKVTEKGKDVELRCDPISGHTALYWYRQSLGQGLEFLIYFQGNSAPDKSGLPSDRFSAERTGGSVSTLTIQRTQQEDSAVYLCASSLSPGENIQYFGAGTRLSVL.

The chain uses TRBV19 and TRBJ1-3; TRBD1 matches 10 bases. This CDR3 spans 15 amino acids. Germline V gene data show CDR1 as LNHDA and CDR2 as SQIVND (reference sequence). V shed 5 bases, J shed 9 bases, and the junction held 10 bases outside the gene matches. The CDR3 protein is CASSPRDRGRGTIYF. The CDR3 nucleotides read TGTGCCAGTAGTCCCCGGGACAGGGGCCGGGGCACCATATATTTT.

The chain links TRBV6-5 to TRBJ2-1; 7 nucleotides agree with TRBD2. The CDR3 length is 14 residues. CDR1 is MNHEY, CDR2 SVGAGI, per germline. Trimming took 0 bases from V and 6 from J; bases not matched to a gene: 2. This chain's CDR3 is CASSYSRGSNEQFF. Written as DNA, the CDR3 is TGTGCCAGCAGTTACTCGCGGGGGAGCAATGAGCAGTTCTTC.

The chain couples TRBV5-1 to TRBJ2-5; D is ambiguous. This CDR3 is 15 amino acids long. Trimming stripped 0 bases from V and 5 bases from J, with 14 bases between. Germline V lookup: CDR1 SGHRS, CDR2 YFSETQ. The CDR3, as DNA: TGCGCCAGCAGCTTGGCTCCCCTGGCCTGGGAGACCCAGTACTTC. Protein: CASSLAPLAWETQYF.

J is TRBJ2-5 and V is TRBV9, with a weak D call TRBD1 (5 bases). The CDR3 is 14 amino acids. The germline CDR1 and CDR2 sequences are SGDLS and YYNGEE. V dropped 0 bases and J dropped 4 bases, with 10 bases sitting between them. The CDR3 sequence is CASSVAPDRETQYF. The CDR3 DNA follows: TGTGCCAGCAGCGTAGCTCCAGACAGAGAGACCCAGTACTTC.